These T cell receptor beta chains were read from a single sample in a study of blood T cell repertoires in COVID-19. The data were produced by immunoSEQ multiplex PCR, yet TCRdb's version contains in-frame clones alone and is incomplete. The sample gives roughly 55,000 clones, about 86% of which show up once; roughly 10% is in the top ten. Sequenced material: peripheral blood. The receptors were gathered from an older man with active COVID-19. Both conserved end residues are part of each CDR3. A D gene is named only where the DNA matches it firmly. Some rows have no size entry. The others give once, few or many, or a class for an expanded clone.

clone_size	d_call	v_call	j_call	cdr3_aa	cdr3_nt
NA	TRBD2	TRBV3-1/TRBV3-2	TRBJ2-3	CASRRGGLTDTQYF	TGTGCCAGCAGGCGGGGGGGCCTAACAGATACGCAGTATTTT
few	NA	TRBV15	TRBJ2-4	CATSRGGGDFNIQYF	TGTGCCACCAGCAGAGGAGGGGGGGATTTTAACATTCAGTACTTC
NA	TRBD2	TRBV15	TRBJ2-5	CATSARTSGMETQYF	TGTGCCACCAGCGCGCGGACTAGCGGGATGGAGACCCAGTACTTC
once	NA	TRBV10-3	TRBJ2-6	CAISTGQDYSGANVLTF	TGTGCCATCAGTACAGGACAGGACTACTCTGGGGCCAACGTCCTGACTTTC
NA	TRBD1	TRBV7-8	TRBJ1-1	CASSLMGQGTEAFF	TGTGCCAGCAGCTTAATGGGACAGGGCACTGAAGCTTTCTTT
NA	NA	TRBV9	TRBJ1-2	CASSAGDFRGGGYTF	TGTGCCAGCAGCGCCGGGGACTTTCGAGGCGGTGGCTACACCTTC
NA	NA	TRBV30	TRBJ2-4	CAWDIGADNIQYF	TGTGCCTGGGATATAGGGGCGGACAACATTCAGTACTTC
NA	TRBD1	TRBV6-6	TRBJ1-2	CASSYIGQDGYTF	TGTGCCAGCAGTTACATCGGACAGGATGGCTACACCTTC
NA	NA	TRBV7-2	TRBJ1-2	CASSLASGQNYGYTF	TGTGCCAGCAGCTTAGCCTCGGGACAAAACTATGGCTACACCTTC
NA	NA	TRBV7-8	TRBJ2-5	CASGLYSGGTGGETQYF	TGTGCCAGCGGCTTATACTCCGGGGGGACAGGAGGAGAGACCCAGTACTTC
once	TRBD1	TRBV7-3	TRBJ2-2	CASSSPTGQARGELFF	TGTGCCAGCAGCTCCCCAACGGGACAGGCTAGAGGGGAGCTGTTTTTT
NA	NA	TRBV6-6	TRBJ2-2	CASSPAPGVRDTGELFF	TGTGCCAGCAGTCCTGCCCCAGGGGTTCGGGACACCGGGGAGCTGTTTTTT
NA	NA	TRBV30	TRBJ2-7	CAWTPDRSSSSYEQYF	TGTGCCTGGACCCCTGACAGGTCGAGTAGCTCCTACGAGCAGTACTTC
NA	NA	TRBV7-7	TRBJ2-5	CASSWDIQETQYF	TGTGCTAGCAGCTGGGACATCCAAGAGACCCAGTACTTC
NA	TRBD1	TRBV28	TRBJ1-1	CATEQGAMNTEAFF	TGTGCCACCGAACAGGGGGCGATGAACACTGAAGCTTTCTTT
NA	NA	TRBV29-1	TRBJ1-1	CTASTGWLGTEAFF	TGCACCGCGTCGACGGGATGGTTGGGCACTGAAGCTTTCTTT
NA	NA	TRBV27	TRBJ1-1	CASSFSGNTEAFF	TGTGCCAGCAGTTTCTCCGGGAACACTGAAGCTTTCTTT
NA	NA	TRBV7-9	TRBJ1-2	CASSLAAGNYGYTF	TGTGCCAGCAGCTTAGCGGCGGGTAACTATGGCTACACCTTC
NA	TRBD1	TRBV5-1	TRBJ1-2	CASSLFRDSDYGYTF	TGCGCCAGCAGCCTCTTTAGGGACAGTGACTATGGCTACACCTTC
NA	TRBD1	TRBV3-1/TRBV3-2	TRBJ1-2	CASSLRQGRPYGYTF	TGTGCCAGCAGCCTACGACAGGGTCGCCCCTATGGCTACACCTTC
once	TRBD1	TRBV24-1	TRBJ2-3	CATSDLGTGQSTDTQYF	TGTGCCACCAGTGATTTGGGGACAGGGCAGAGCACAGATACGCAGTATTTT
once	TRBD2	TRBV7-2	TRBJ2-1	CASRGDYRNEQFF	TGTGCCAGCAGAGGGGACTACCGCAATGAGCAGTTCTTC
NA	NA	TRBV7-9	TRBJ1-3	CASSLTRDTNSGNTIYF	TGTGCCAGCAGCTTAACCCGGGACACCAACTCTGGAAACACCATATATTTT
NA	TRBD2	TRBV6-1	TRBJ2-1	CASSGAGAPGRSYNEQFF	TGTGCCAGCAGTGGAGCGGGGGCGCCGGGCCGCTCCTACAATGAGCAGTTCTTC
NA	TRBD2	TRBV6-6	TRBJ2-7	CASSPGLAGVAYEQYF	TGTGCCAGCAGCCCCGGGCTAGCGGGGGTGGCCTACGAGCAGTACTTC
NA	TRBD1	TRBV13	TRBJ2-4	CASSPSGQGAGGDIQYF	TGTGCCAGCAGCCCCTCGGGACAGGGGGCGGGCGGGGACATTCAGTACTTC
NA	TRBD2	TRBV24-1	TRBJ2-3	CATSDHTGGADTQYF	TGTGCCACCAGTGACCACACTGGGGGGGCAGATACGCAGTATTTT
NA	TRBD1	TRBV7-8	TRBJ2-7	CASSPGTGVGFYEQYF	TGTGCCAGCAGCCCTGGGACAGGGGTGGGTTTCTACGAGCAGTACTTC
NA	TRBD2	TRBV11-3	TRBJ2-5	CASSYVAAGRGLRETQYF	TGTGCCAGCAGCTACGTGGCCGCCGGGAGGGGATTAAGGGAGACCCAGTACTTC
few	NA	TRBV27	TRBJ2-2	CASSLGVGRGVTGELFF	TGTGCCAGCAGTTTAGGGGTGGGCAGGGGAGTGACCGGGGAGCTGTTTTTT
once	TRBD1	TRBV6-5	TRBJ2-2	CASRKGGARTGELFF	TGTGCCAGCAGAAAAGGGGGCGCGAGGACCGGGGAGCTGTTTTTT
NA	TRBD2	TRBV9	TRBJ2-1	CASSASGSSYNEQFF	TGTGCCAGCAGCGCGAGCGGGAGCTCCTACAATGAGCAGTTCTTC
NA	NA	TRBV7-2	TRBJ1-5	CASSYYNQPQHF	TGTGCCAGCAGCTACTACAATCAGCCCCAGCATTTT
few	NA	TRBV9	TRBJ2-7	CASSGGADSYEQYF	TGTGCCAGCAGTGGAGGGGCGGATTCCTACGAGCAGTACTTC
NA	TRBD1	TRBV11-2	TRBJ2-3	CASSRPGQGLYTQYF	TGTGCCAGCAGCCGACCGGGACAGGGCCTATATACGCAGTATTTT
NA	TRBD1	TRBV10-3	TRBJ1-1	CAISESGQGEAFF	TGTGCCATCAGTGAGTCCGGACAGGGTGAAGCTTTCTTT
NA	NA	TRBV4-3	TRBJ1-2	CASSQEWGDGYTF	TGCGCCAGCAGCCAAGAATGGGGGGATGGCTACACCTTC
NA	TRBD2	TRBV19	TRBJ2-1	CASSMRRGGYNEQFF	TGTGCCAGTAGTATGAGGCGGGGGGGGTACAATGAGCAGTTCTTC
NA	TRBD1	TRBV10-2	TRBJ2-7	CASSEDRGPYPYEQYF	TGCGCCAGCAGTGAGGACAGGGGGCCCTACCCCTACGAGCAGTACTTC
NA	NA	TRBV7-8	TRBJ2-7	CASSLALSYEQYF	TGTGCCAGCAGCTTAGCCCTATCCTACGAGCAGTACTTC
NA	NA	TRBV11-3	TRBJ2-2	CASSLTRISSTGELFF	TGTGCCAGCAGCTTAACGAGGATCTCGAGCACCGGGGAGCTGTTTTTT
NA	NA	TRBV29-1	TRBJ2-7	CSVEVREPYSYEQYF	TGCAGCGTTGAAGTCCGGGAGCCATACTCCTACGAGCAGTACTTC
once	NA	TRBV29-1	TRBJ2-2	CSVEGDRMNTGELFF	TGCAGCGTTGAAGGCGACAGGATGAACACCGGGGAGCTGTTTTTT
NA	TRBD1	TRBV6-5	TRBJ2-7	CASRQGLRGDEQYF	TGTGCCAGCAGACAGGGGTTACGTGGCGACGAGCAGTACTTC
NA	NA	TRBV12-5	TRBJ2-1	CASGLPLETPPHEQFF	TGTGCTAGTGGTTTGCCCCTAGAGACCCCGCCACATGAGCAGTTCTTC
NA	TRBD1	TRBV7-2	TRBJ1-2	CASSQVTGGIYGYTF	TGTGCCAGCAGCCAAGTAACAGGGGGTATCTATGGCTACACCTTC
NA	TRBD2	TRBV3-1/TRBV3-2	TRBJ2-2	CASSPGLAGVNTGELFF	TGTGCCAGCAGCCCAGGGCTAGCGGGGGTGAACACCGGGGAGCTGTTTTTT
NA	TRBD1	TRBV4-3	TRBJ1-1	CASSQKGGPAFF	TGCGCCAGCAGCCAAAAAGGGGGCCCAGCTTTCTTT
NA	NA	TRBV15	TRBJ1-4	CATSTLSWAARDEKVFF	TGTGCCACCAGCACTTTAAGTTGGGCAGCCCGGGATGAAAAAGTGTTTTTT
NA	NA	TRBV11-2	TRBJ2-1	CASSPGVIGEQFF	TGTGCCAGCAGCCCAGGGGTGATTGGAGAGCAGTTCTTC
NA	TRBD2	TRBV13	TRBJ2-7	CASSHLSTSGGADYEQYF	TGTGCCAGCAGCCATCTATCGACTAGCGGGGGGGCCGACTACGAGCAGTACTTC
once	TRBD1	TRBV19	TRBJ2-7	CASSKRTGGETSYEQYF	TGTGCCAGTAGTAAACGGACAGGGGGAGAGACTTCCTACGAGCAGTACTTC
NA	TRBD2	TRBV5-1	TRBJ2-2	CASSREGRNAGELFF	TGCGCCAGCAGCCGGGAGGGCAGAAATGCCGGGGAGCTGTTTTTT
NA	TRBD1	TRBV7-8	TRBJ1-6	CASSSLGTGNSPLHF	TGTGCCAGCAGCTCCCTCGGGACAGGGAACTCACCCCTCCACTTT
NA	NA	TRBV21-1	TRBJ1-5	CASSKSGGKNQPQHF	TGTGCCAGCAGCAAATCAGGGGGCAAAAATCAGCCCCAGCATTTT
NA	TRBD1	TRBV18	TRBJ2-2	CASARGTGTTGELFF	TGTGCCAGCGCACGCGGGACAGGGACCACCGGGGAGCTGTTTTTT
NA	TRBD1	TRBV6-4	TRBJ2-3	CASSQNGGQGTDTQYF	TGTGCCAGCAGCCAAAATGGGGGACAGGGTACAGATACGCAGTATTTT